This passage covers 5 T cell receptor beta chains from one sample sequenced in a study of cytomegalovirus exposure and HLA in healthy donors. The PCR made use of 60 Vbeta and 13 Jbeta primers. TCRdb's table, derived via immunoSEQ multiplex PCR, lists solely in-frame clones and lacks some. Of about 160,000 clones detected, roughly four fifths appear once; the ten largest clones hold about 3%. Sequenced material: PBMCs. The source of these receptors is a woman aged 45-59 years in good health and CMV-seropositive.

The gene calls are TRBV9 and TRBJ2-5; possible D gene TRBD1, 5 bases. Matching the DNA end better, TRBJ2-7 makes the J call doubtful. In germline, CDR1 is SGDLS, CDR2 YYNGEE. The CDR3 is 14 amino acids. CDR3 DNA: TGTGCCAGCAGCGTAGGGGGCGCGACCTACGAGCAGTACTTC. It codes for CASSVGGATYEQYF.

The genes are TRBV5-1 and TRBJ2-7; D is possibly TRBD1 (5 bases). CDR1 SGHRS and CDR2 YFSETQ come from the germline V gene. V was shortened by 0 bases and J by 5 bases, with 12 bases between the two germline ends. CDR3 size: 14 residues. This CDR3 is CASSLGQGRDEQYF. The CDR3 coding sequence is TGCGCCAGCAGCTTGGGGCAGGGCAGGGACGAGCAGTACTTC.

The chain joins TRBV5-1 to TRBJ2-1; tentatively, D is TRBD1 (5 bases). The CDR3 totals 16 residues. Germline CDR1 reads SGHRS; CDR2 reads YFSETQ. V shed 0 bases and J shed 6 bases, with 16 bases lying between them. This CDR3 is CASSLGAQGGPNEQFF. For the CDR3, the DNA is TGCGCCAGCAGCTTGGGGGCCCAGGGTGGCCCCAATGAGCAGTTCTTC.

The chain joins TRBV30 to TRBJ1-1; possibly TRBD1 for D (5 bases). This CDR3 has 13 residues. Germline values: CDR1 GTSNPN, CDR2 SVGIG (reference sequence). Between the trimmed V and J ends, which lost 0 bases and 6 bases, there was a span of 11 bases. The CDR3 DNA reads as TGTGCCTGGAGTGTACTGGGGCAGTCTGAAGCTTTCTTT. Its protein product is CAWSVLGQSEAFF.

This chain connects TRBV25-1 to TRBJ2-7, with TRBD1 matching over 7 bases. Germline CDR1 and CDR2: MGHDK and SYGVNS. The CDR3 has 12 residues. V dropped 6 bases and J dropped 6; count of bases not matched to a gene: 5. The CDR3 is CASSRQGFEQYF. In DNA, the CDR3 is TGTGCCAGCAGCCGACAGGGCTTCGAGCAGTACTTC.